This TCR beta chain is from a study of beta chain features in type 1 diabetes. About the study: Healthy donors resembled patients in age, gender and cell yields. Findings and limits, study-wide: Insertion counts at VDJ junctions were lower in type 1 diabetes patients, who also showed more deletions there.

Sequencing targeted expressed TCRB transcripts, as all isolated RNA had been reverse transcribed. Profiled with immunoSEQ multiplex PCR; TCRdb holds only in-frame clones, not every one. The sample lists some 150,000 clones; about 10% were seen once. Worth noting for this clone: Its target is unknown.

Per germline, CDR1 MGHDK and CDR2 SYGVNS. This CDR3 contains 14 residues. The J segment lost 0 bases and the V segment lost 6 bases, leaving 3 bases of the junction unmatched. Sequencing used central memory CD4+ T cells from blood. This receptor was obtained from a man younger than 30 in good health. The V gene is TRBV25-1, the J gene TRBJ2-3; TRBD1 aligns across 7 bases. CDR3 coding DNA: TGTGCCAGCAGGAGGACAGGTAGCACAGATACGCAGTATTTT. Residues: CASRRTGSTDTQYF.